These 4 T cell receptor beta chains came from one sample sequenced in a study of T cells expressing NK-cell markers. Reprocessing the 5' RACE reads, TCRdb reports a single entry for every CDR3 protein and omits DNA. Its clone listing holds about half a million distinct CDR3 sequences. Sequencing used blood T cells: a sorted CD56 or NKG2C T cell subset, CD4+ or CD8+ T cells, or bulk PBMC T cells (not recorded which). Receptor source: a woman aged 50 to 60 in good health.

This rearrangement joins TRBV12-3 or TRBV12-4 to TRBJ1-6; no DNA is available, so the TRBD1 call from TCRdb remains unchecked. The CDR3 length is 14 residues. CDR3 residues: CASNQGGYNSPLHF.

This chain links TRBV3-1 with TRBJ2-7. In germline, CDR1 is LGHDT, CDR2 YNNKEL (reference sequence). The length of the CDR3 is 13 residues. CDR3 in amino acids: CASSPSRTYEQYF.

The chain links TRBV19 to TRBJ1-1; there is no DNA to check the TCRdb D call of TRBD1. Germline-derived CDR1 and CDR2 are LNHDA and SQIVND (reference sequence). There are 15 residues in the CDR3. CDR3 sequence reads: CASRSQGMANTEAFF.

The chain combines TRBV30 with TRBJ2-2; TCRdb picks TRBD1, but there is no DNA to check that call. This CDR3 comprises 15 residues. Germline V gene lookup returns CDR1 GTSNPN and CDR2 SVGIG (reference sequence). CDR3 sequence: CAWSVDRPAVGELFF.